The next 20 T cell receptor beta chains were all read from a single sample in a study of T-cell reconstitution after alpha-beta-depleted transplantation in children. The TCRbeta library incorporated unique molecular identifiers. TCRdb processed the PCR reads anew with MiXCR; each CDR3 protein has one entry. The profile shows more than 400,000 distinct CDR3 sequences, roughly 44% of them singletons. Sequenced here: PBMCs, sampled before TCRalphabeta/CD19-depleted stem cell transplant. The origin of the receptors is a girl aged 2-15 years with aplastic anemia, due to receive a stem cell transplant.

This clonotype was seen just once. The CDR3: CASSEGLAGRYEQYF. DNA for the CDR3: TGTGCCAGCAGTGAGGGACTAGCGGGGAGATACGAGCAGTACTTC. The chain carries TRBV2 and TRBJ2-7, with 13 bases aligning to TRBD2. The CDR3 has 15 residues. Trimming took 3 bases from V and 4 from J; bases not matched to a gene: 3. Germline-derived CDR1 and CDR2 are SNHLY and FYNNEI.

As DNA, the CDR3 is TGTGCCAGCAGCCGTGACCGGGACAGGGGTCGCGAGCAGTACTTC. Translated: CASSRDRDRGREQYF. The chain joins TRBV4-2 to TRBJ2-7, with TRBD1 matching 10 bases. V lost 4 bases and J lost 6; bases outside the gene matches: 9. CDR3 size: 15 residues. Germline CDR1 is LGHNA and CDR2 is YNFKEQ.

The chain links TRBV20-1 to TRBJ2-1; D possibly uses TRBD1 or TRBD2 (5 bases each). Germline assignment: CDR1 DFQATT and CDR2 SNEGSKA (reference sequence). V was pared by 4 bases and J by 9 bases, with 22 bases between. The CDR3 covers 15 residues. The CDR3 region is CSANRPSGGAAEQFF. In nucleotides, the CDR3 is TGCAGTGCTAATAGACCCAGCGGTGGGGCCGCTGAGCAGTTCTTC.

A few counts support this clonotype. The DNA of the CDR3 is TGTGCCAGCAGCTTAATCGTCCAAAGGGGGGCTGAAGCTTTCTTT. Its protein product is CASSLIVQRGAEAFF. The chain couples TRBV7-9 to TRBJ1-1; D perhaps matches TRBD1 (6 bases). Germline CDR1 is SEHNR and CDR2 is FQNEAQ (reference sequence). Trimming removed 2 bases at V and 6 bases at J, with 16 bases between. This CDR3 contains 15 residues.

This clonotype is labeled as medium-sized (0.01 to 0.1%). This chain links TRBV6-6 with TRBJ2-1; D not certain. Germline CDR1 MNHNY, CDR2 SVGAGI (reference sequence). The V gene lost 5 bases and the J gene lost 1 base, with 3 bases spanning the gap. The CDR3 spans 12 residues. This CDR3 reads CASSKSYNEQFF. The CDR3 bases are TGTGCCAGCAGTAAATCCTACAATGAGCAGTTCTTC.

This clonotype has a count of ten or more. This chain connects TRBV9 to TRBJ1-6, with a tentative D call TRBD1 (5 bases). Germline CDR1 reads SGDLS; CDR2 reads YYNGEE. The V end lost 2 bases, the J end lost 8 bases, and 14 bases lay between the germline ends. CDR3 length: 15 residues. This chain's CDR3 is CASSVMGQGYSPLHF. The CDR3 bases are TGTGCCAGCAGCGTGATGGGGCAGGGATATTCACCCCTCCACTTT.

A few counts support this clonotype. V is TRBV6-2 or TRBV6-3 and J is TRBJ2-4; D is possibly TRBD1 or TRBD2 (5 bases each). Between the trimmed V and J ends, which lost 6 bases and 5 bases, there was a span of 17 bases. CDR1 and CDR2 from the germline V gene are MNHEY and SVGEGT. The CDR3 runs to 15 residues. CDR3 region: CASSRLRDGENIQYF. The CDR3 region has the DNA TGTGCCAGCAGCCGACTCCGGGACGGAGAAAACATTCAGTACTTC.

Many counts were recorded for this clonotype. This chain uses TRBV20-1 with TRBJ2-7, with D tentatively TRBD1 or TRBD2 (5 bases each). Germline V gene sequence: CDR1 DFQATT, CDR2 SNEGSKA (reference sequence). The CDR3 runs to 12 residues. V lost 6 bases, J lost 9 bases, and 18 bases lay in between. The CDR3 DNA sequence: TGCAGTGCCGACTTAGACCTCGGGACGCAGTACTTC. Protein product: CSADLDLGTQYF.

This clonotype occurred many times. The V and J genes are TRBV20-1 and TRBJ2-7; a possible D gene is TRBD1 (5 bases). CDR1 DFQATT and CDR2 SNEGSKA come from the germline V gene (reference sequence). V was clipped by 3 bases and J by 3 bases, with 6 bases between them. There are 11 residues in the CDR3. CDR3 in amino acids: CSASRGYEQYF. In DNA, the CDR3 is TGCAGTGCTAGTAGGGGCTACGAGCAGTACTTC.

The V call is TRBV6-2 or TRBV6-3, the J call TRBJ2-1, with 10 bases fitting TRBD2. Germline CDR1 reads MNHEY; CDR2 reads SVGEGT. Trimming took 2 bases from V and 0 from J; bases not matched to a gene: 1. The CDR3 consists of 16 residues. The CDR3 DNA reads TGTGCCAGCAGTTACCTAGCGGGAGACTCCTACAATGAGCAGTTCTTC. Translated, it gives CASSYLAGDSYNEQFF.

This clonotype was seen a few times. V is TRBV20-1 and J is TRBJ2-7, with 11 bases aligning to TRBD1. In germline, CDR1 is DFQATT, CDR2 SNEGSKA (reference sequence). This CDR3 is 14 amino acids long. V lost 3 bases and J lost 3; bases outside the gene matches: 4. CDR3 loop: CSASTGTGGYEQYF. DNA for the CDR3: TGCAGTGCTAGTACCGGGACAGGGGGCTACGAGCAGTACTTC.

The table lists this clonotype with a few counts. The chain uses TRBV18 and TRBJ2-2; 7 nucleotides align to TRBD1. CDR1 is KGHSH and CDR2 is LQKENI in the germline V gene. V gave up 3 bases and J gave up 4 bases; unmatched junction bases: 8. This CDR3 spans 16 amino acids. The CDR3: CASSPPGQEFTGELFF. The CDR3 nucleotides read TGTGCCAGCTCACCCCCAGGACAGGAGTTCACCGGGGAGCTGTTTTTT. Full variable domain (remainder filled in from reference TRBV18 and TRBJ2-2): NAGVMQNPRHLVRRRGQEARLRCSPMKGHSHVYWYRQLPEEGLKFMVYLQKENIIDESGMPKERFSAEFPKEGPSILRIQQVVRGDSAAYFCASSPPGQEFTGELFFGEGSRLTVL.

This clonotype was detected a few times. This sequence joins TRBV27 and TRBJ2-1, with TRBD1 matching 7 bases. CDR3 length: 15 residues. The germline gives CDR1 MNHEY, CDR2 SMNVEV (reference sequence). V lost 2 bases to trimming and J lost 7 bases; unmatched junction nucleotides: 8. In DNA form, the CDR3 reads TGTGCCAGCAGTTTAAAGGGACAGATCGCGAATGAGCAGTTCTTC. This gives the protein CASSLKGQIANEQFF.

The chain recombines TRBV6-2 or TRBV6-3 with TRBJ2-2, with D possibly matching TRBD2 (6 bases). Trimming cost V 7 bases and J 1 base, with 13 bases left between them. This CDR3 has 15 amino acids. Germline CDR1 reads MNHEY; CDR2 reads SVGEGT. CDR3 in DNA: TGTGCCAGCAAACAGGACGGGAGGAACACCGGGGAGCTGTTTTTT. It specifies CASKQDGRNTGELFF.

This clonotype has more than one count but fewer than ten. The gene calls are TRBV11-2 and TRBJ2-1; 11 bases line up with TRBD2. CDR3 length: 16 amino acids. The V segment lost 4 bases and the J segment 6 bases; nucleotides outside the gene matches: 8. CDR1 is SGHAT, CDR2 FQNNGV, per germline. The CDR3 sequence is CASSSPGSGRGNEQFF. Here the CDR3 DNA reads TGTGCCAGCAGCTCCCCGGGTAGCGGGAGGGGCAATGAGCAGTTCTTC.

This clonotype is a singleton in its sample. The chain combines TRBV12-3 or TRBV12-4 with TRBJ2-3, with 10 nucleotides matching TRBD2. The trim removed 6 bases at V and 4 bases at J, leaving 10 bases unmatched. This CDR3 region has 16 residues. Written as DNA, the CDR3 is TGTGCCAGCAGCCCCACCGGGACTAGCGTGCCAGATACGCAGTATTTT. Amino acids: CASSPTGTSVPDTQYF.

This chain joins TRBV7-9 and TRBJ1-1; no reliable D call. Germline-derived CDR1 and CDR2 are SEHNR and FQNEAQ (reference sequence). This CDR3 has 16 residues. Deletions cut 0 bases from V and 1 base from J, with 12 bases between. CDR3 sequence reads: CASSLALVQKNTEAFF. The CDR3 nucleotides are TGTGCCAGCAGCTTAGCGCTGGTACAGAAGAACACTGAAGCTTTCTTT.

The J gene is TRBJ2-3, the V gene TRBV18, with TRBD2 matching 12 bases. Losses at the gene ends were 4 bases for V and 6 bases for J; bases not matched to a gene: 8. This CDR3 spans 16 amino acids. Germline CDR1 reads KGHSH; CDR2 reads LQKENI. The CDR3 spells CASSQETSGSLDTQYF. The CDR3 bases are TGTGCCAGCTCACAGGAGACTAGCGGGAGTTTGGATACGCAGTATTTT.

This chain links TRBV20-1 with TRBJ2-5; D is uncertain. The CDR3 extends over 16 amino acids. Germline CDR1 is DFQATT and CDR2 is SNEGSKA (reference sequence). Trimming left V 6 bases short and J 4 bases short, with 24 bases between. CDR3 sequence: CSAPRTRSPIVETQYF. The DNA of the CDR3 is TGCAGTGCCCCGAGGACCCGTTCCCCAATTGTAGAGACCCAGTACTTC.

The chain combines TRBV29-1 with TRBJ1-3; D unresolved. This CDR3 comprises 12 residues. V was shortened by 6 bases and J by 2 bases, with 8 bases between the two germline ends. Germline CDR1 SQVTM, CDR2 ANQGSEA. CDR3: CSVRTAGNTIYF. DNA of the CDR3: TGCAGCGTCCGGACGGCTGGAAACACCATATATTTT.